These T cell receptor beta chains were read from a single sample in a study of siplizumab effects on memory and regulatory T cells. This table comes from immunoSEQ multiplex PCR, and its TCRdb copy is limited to in-frame clones, with some not included. The repertoire includes 55,000 to 70,000 clones, over 90% of them detected once, and roughly 38% sits in the top ten. The sample consisted of CD8+ T cells sorted from blood. These receptors originate from a human donor in good health. CDR3s include the opening cysteine and the closing phenylalanine or tryptophan. Fields, in order: J gene, D gene, clone size, V gene, CDR3 protein, CDR3 DNA. D genes are given only for firm matches. Clone size is stated in some rows and not others, as once, few, many or a class when expanded.

J: TRBJ2-7
D: TRBD2
size: .
V: TRBV9
CDR3: CASSVSQRDYEQYF
DNA: TGTGCCAGCAGCGTAAGCCAGCGGGACTACGAGCAGTACTTC

J: TRBJ1-2
D: TRBD1
size: .
V: TRBV7-2
CDR3: CASSLGQGASLANYGYTF
DNA: TGTGCCAGCAGCTTGGGACAGGGGGCTTCGTTAGCTAACTATGGCTACACCTTC

J: TRBJ1-1
D: TRBD1
size: .
V: TRBV7-9
CDR3: CASSLAGQGVTEAFF
DNA: TGTGCCAGCAGCTTAGCTGGACAGGGCGTCACTGAAGCTTTCTTT

J: TRBJ2-1
D: TRBD2
size: .
V: TRBV7-3
CDR3: CASRPTSGTHEQFF
DNA: TGTGCCAGCAGACCTACTAGCGGGACGCATGAGCAGTTCTTC

J: TRBJ2-3
D: .
size: .
V: TRBV30
CDR3: CAWSAPVDTQYF
DNA: TGTGCCTGGAGCGCTCCGGTTGATACGCAGTATTTT

J: TRBJ1-1
D: .
size: .
V: TRBV7-2
CDR3: CASSLVMFGTGAFF
DNA: TGTGCCAGCAGCTTAGTTATGTTTGGGACGGGAGCTTTCTTT

J: TRBJ2-5
D: .
size: .
V: TRBV6-5
CDR3: CASSYGPDQETQYF
DNA: TGTGCCAGCAGTTACGGGCCGGACCAAGAGACCCAGTACTTC

J: TRBJ2-3
D: .
size: .
V: TRBV5-4
CDR3: CATDGTYTDTQYF
DNA: TGTGCCACCGACGGGACCTACACAGATACGCAGTATTTT

J: TRBJ2-1
D: .
size: .
V: TRBV6-1
CDR3: CASSDYRVEQFF
DNA: TGTGCCAGCAGTGATTACAGGGTTGAGCAGTTCTTC

J: TRBJ1-4
D: .
size: .
V: TRBV2
CDR3: CASSDLRRHEKLFF
DNA: TGTGCCAGCAGCGACCTTAGACGGCATGAAAAACTGTTTTTT

J: TRBJ2-3
D: TRBD2
size: .
V: TRBV6-5
CDR3: CASSYSSGNLDTQYF
DNA: TGTGCCAGCAGTTATTCTAGCGGGAATCTAGATACGCAGTATTTT

J: TRBJ2-7
D: TRBD2
size: .
V: TRBV4-1
CDR3: CASSPKTTSGIYEQYF
DNA: TGCGCCAGCAGTCCTAAAACGACTAGCGGGATCTACGAGCAGTACTTC

J: TRBJ2-7
D: .
size: .
V: TRBV4-1
CDR3: CASSQEETSYEQYF
DNA: TGCGCCAGCAGCCAAGAGGAGACATCCTACGAGCAGTACTTC

J: TRBJ1-3
D: .
size: once
V: TRBV7-9
CDR3: CASSIGLGNTIYF
DNA: TGTGCCAGCAGCATCGGACTGGGAAACACCATATATTTT

J: TRBJ2-1
D: .
size: .
V: TRBV27
CDR3: CASSLMTPAHEQFF
DNA: TGTGCCAGCAGTTTGATGACCCCGGCCCATGAGCAGTTCTTC

J: TRBJ2-1
D: TRBD2
size: .
V: TRBV25-1
CDR3: CASTELLAEGDNEQFF
DNA: TGTGCCAGCACCGAACTACTAGCGGAGGGGGACAATGAGCAGTTCTTC

J: TRBJ1-1
D: TRBD1
size: .
V: TRBV10-3
CDR3: CATGTEDNTEAFF
DNA: TGTGCCACCGGGACAGAGGATAACACTGAAGCTTTCTTT

J: TRBJ2-1
D: .
size: .
V: TRBV21-1
CDR3: CASSSRLAGNFNEQFF
DNA: TGTGCCAGCAGCAGCCGACTAGCGGGAAATTTCAATGAGCAGTTCTTC

J: TRBJ1-1
D: TRBD1
size: .
V: TRBV4-1
CDR3: CASSPVRQGVEAFF
DNA: TGCGCCAGCAGCCCCGTACGCCAGGGGGTTGAAGCTTTCTTT

J: TRBJ2-1
D: TRBD2
size: .
V: TRBV9
CDR3: CASSAGPGLAWSEQFF
DNA: TGTGCCAGCAGCGCCGGACCGGGACTAGCATGGAGTGAGCAGTTCTTC

J: TRBJ2-6
D: .
size: .
V: TRBV2
CDR3: CASRGDSGANVLTF
DNA: TGTGCCAGCCGAGGGGATTCTGGGGCCAACGTCCTGACTTTC

J: TRBJ1-1
D: .
size: .
V: TRBV19
CDR3: CASSPQGLNTEAFF
DNA: TGTGCCAGTAGTCCTCAGGGATTAAACACTGAAGCTTTCTTT

J: TRBJ2-1
D: .
size: .
V: TRBV14
CDR3: CASSQGSNHEQFF
DNA: TGTGCCAGCAGCCAGGGCTCTAACCATGAGCAGTTCTTC

J: TRBJ2-1
D: TRBD2
size: .
V: TRBV4-1
CDR3: CASGRTSGIGNEQFF
DNA: TGCGCCAGCGGCCGGACTAGCGGGATAGGGAATGAGCAGTTCTTC

J: TRBJ2-7
D: .
size: .
V: TRBV14
CDR3: CASSQAITAEQYF
DNA: TGTGCCAGCAGCCAAGCAATCACAGCCGAGCAGTACTTC

J: TRBJ2-7
D: TRBD1
size: .
V: TRBV25-1
CDR3: CASSEYGTGDVTQYF
DNA: TGTGCCAGCAGTGAATATGGGACAGGGGATGTAACGCAGTACTTC

J: TRBJ2-5
D: TRBD1
size: .
V: TRBV18
CDR3: CASSPLGQGASETQYF
DNA: TGTGCCAGCTCACCCCTAGGACAGGGAGCGTCTGAGACCCAGTACTTC

J: TRBJ2-1
D: TRBD2
size: .
V: TRBV30
CDR3: CAGGPWTSGSMDEQFF
DNA: TGTGCCGGGGGACCATGGACTAGCGGGAGCATGGATGAGCAGTTCTTC

J: TRBJ2-7
D: TRBD2
size: .
V: TRBV5-1
CDR3: CASSFAASGGYEQYF
DNA: TGCGCCAGCAGCTTTGCGGCTAGCGGGGGGTACGAGCAGTACTTC

J: TRBJ2-3
D: TRBD2
size: .
V: TRBV2
CDR3: CASSERGLAGAPSTDTQYF
DNA: TGTGCCAGCAGTGAACGCGGACTAGCGGGAGCTCCTAGCACAGATACGCAGTATTTT

J: TRBJ1-1
D: .
size: .
V: TRBV5-4
CDR3: CASSLSEEAFF
DNA: TGTGCCAGCAGCTTGTCGGAAGAAGCTTTCTTT

J: TRBJ2-1
D: .
size: once
V: TRBV5-1
CDR3: CASSLVGINEQFF
DNA: TGCGCCAGCAGCTTGGTGGGGATAAACGAGCAGTTCTTC

J: TRBJ1-1
D: .
size: .
V: TRBV5-1
CDR3: CASSLSRDLNTEAFF
DNA: TGCGCCAGCAGCTTGAGCAGGGACCTAAACACTGAAGCTTTCTTT

J: TRBJ2-2
D: .
size: .
V: TRBV27
CDR3: CASKDSANTGELFF
DNA: TGTGCCAGCAAGGACAGCGCGAACACCGGGGAGCTGTTTTTT

J: TRBJ1-1
D: TRBD1
size: few
V: TRBV30
CDR3: CAWSNSGTGAGAEAFF
DNA: TGTGCCTGGAGTAACTCCGGGACAGGGGCGGGGGCTGAAGCTTTCTTT

J: TRBJ2-7
D: .
size: .
V: TRBV27
CDR3: CASSPPDSYEQYF
DNA: TGTGCCAGCAGTCCACCCGACAGCTACGAGCAGTACTTC

J: TRBJ2-5
D: .
size: once
V: TRBV7-9
CDR3: CASSRDSDETQYF
DNA: TGTGCCAGCAGTAGAGACAGTGATGAGACCCAGTACTTC

J: TRBJ1-6
D: .
size: .
V: TRBV7-7
CDR3: CASSLSPGSPLHF
DNA: TGTGCTAGCAGCTTAAGTCCCGGGTCACCCCTCCACTTT

J: TRBJ2-3
D: TRBD2
size: .
V: TRBV4-1
CDR3: CASSQGIGSGSSDTQYF
DNA: TGCGCCAGCAGCCAAGGGATTGGTAGCGGGTCTTCAGATACGCAGTATTTT

J: TRBJ2-1
D: TRBD1
size: .
V: TRBV27
CDR3: CASSKQGAGATNEQFF
DNA: TGTGCCAGCAGTAAACAGGGGGCTGGTGCTACAAATGAGCAGTTCTTC

J: TRBJ2-1
D: .
size: .
V: TRBV7-9
CDR3: CASSTPNEQFF
DNA: TGTGCCAGCAGCACCCCCAATGAGCAGTTCTTC

J: TRBJ2-1
D: TRBD2
size: .
V: TRBV7-9
CDR3: CASSPTSGRAGEQFF
DNA: TGTGCCAGCAGCCCGACTAGCGGGAGGGCCGGTGAGCAGTTCTTC

J: TRBJ1-2
D: .
size: .
V: TRBV9
CDR3: CASSVKEDTTYGYTF
DNA: TGTGCCAGCAGCGTAAAGGAAGACACCACCTATGGCTACACCTTC

J: TRBJ2-1
D: TRBD1
size: .
V: TRBV7-9
CDR3: CASSPIEGAFYEQFF
DNA: TGTGCCAGCAGCCCAATTGAGGGGGCCTTTTATGAGCAGTTCTTC

J: TRBJ2-7
D: .
size: few
V: TRBV18
CDR3: CASSPPEGYEQYF
DNA: TGTGCCAGCTCACCACCCGAAGGCTACGAGCAGTACTTC

J: TRBJ2-7
D: .
size: .
V: TRBV5-1
CDR3: CASSHRSSTGYEQYF
DNA: TGCGCCAGCAGCCACCGATCTTCTACGGGCTACGAGCAGTACTTC

J: TRBJ2-1
D: .
size: .
V: TRBV6-5
CDR3: CASSYFRISEQFF
DNA: TGTGCCAGCAGTTACTTCAGAATCAGTGAGCAGTTCTTC

J: TRBJ2-2
D: .
size: .
V: TRBV30
CDR3: CAWRQNTGELFF
DNA: TGTGCCTGGAGACAAAACACCGGGGAGCTGTTTTTT

J: TRBJ2-7
D: TRBD1
size: .
V: TRBV13
CDR3: CASSLEQGKLKYF
DNA: TGTGCCAGCAGCTTAGAACAGGGGAAGTTGAAGTACTTC

J: TRBJ2-7
D: TRBD2
size: .
V: TRBV5-4
CDR3: CASSSTSGNEQYF
DNA: TGTGCCAGCAGCTCGACTAGCGGGAACGAGCAGTACTTC

J: TRBJ2-7
D: .
size: .
V: TRBV6-6
CDR3: CASSLSARSTEQYF
DNA: TGTGCCAGCAGTCTCTCGGCCCGGAGTACCGAGCAGTACTTC

J: TRBJ2-7
D: TRBD1
size: .
V: TRBV4-1
CDR3: CASSQDAQGAIEQYF
DNA: TGCGCCAGCAGCCAAGACGCACAGGGGGCCATCGAGCAGTACTTC

J: TRBJ2-7
D: .
size: .
V: TRBV20-1
CDR3: CSAKVGEQYF
DNA: TGCAGTGCTAAAGTTGGCGAGCAGTACTTC

J: TRBJ1-1
D: .
size: .
V: TRBV15
CDR3: CATTERGGDTEAFF
DNA: TGTGCCACCACCGAAAGAGGAGGGGACACTGAAGCTTTCTTT

J: TRBJ1-2
D: .
size: .
V: TRBV5-4
CDR3: CASRTVEEGGYTF
DNA: TGTGCCAGCAGAACCGTTGAAGAAGGTGGCTACACCTTC

J: TRBJ2-7
D: TRBD2
size: .
V: TRBV7-6
CDR3: CASSFGLAASSYEQYF
DNA: TGTGCCAGCAGCTTCGGACTAGCGGCGAGCTCCTACGAGCAGTACTTC

J: TRBJ2-1
D: .
size: .
V: TRBV27
CDR3: CASSSKSNEQFF
DNA: TGTGCCAGCAGCTCTAAATCCAATGAGCAGTTCTTC

J: TRBJ1-1
D: .
size: once
V: TRBV28
CDR3: CASSNPGEVNAFF
DNA: TGTGCCAGCAGCAATCCGGGGGAAGTTAACGCTTTCTTT

J: TRBJ1-2
D: .
size: .
V: TRBV6-5
CDR3: CASSYGTYGYTF
DNA: TGTGCCAGCAGCTACGGGACCTATGGCTACACCTTC